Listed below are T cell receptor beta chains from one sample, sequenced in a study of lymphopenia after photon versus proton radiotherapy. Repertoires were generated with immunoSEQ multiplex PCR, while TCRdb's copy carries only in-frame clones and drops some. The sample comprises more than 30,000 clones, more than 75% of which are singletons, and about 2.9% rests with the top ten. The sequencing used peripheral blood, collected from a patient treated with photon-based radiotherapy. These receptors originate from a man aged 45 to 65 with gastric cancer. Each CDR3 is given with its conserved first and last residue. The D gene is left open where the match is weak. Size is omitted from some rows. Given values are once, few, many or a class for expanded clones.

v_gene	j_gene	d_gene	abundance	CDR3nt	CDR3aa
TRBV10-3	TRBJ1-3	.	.	TGTGCCATCGGAAGGGGTACTGGAAACACCATATATTTT	CAIGRGTGNTIYF
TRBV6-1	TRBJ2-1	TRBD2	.	TGTGCCAGCAGTGCGGGACTAGAAGTCCATGAGCAGTTCTTC	CASSAGLEVHEQFF
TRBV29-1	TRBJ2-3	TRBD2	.	TGCAGCGTTGAAGGGGGACTAGCTGGAACAGATACGCAGTATTTT	CSVEGGLAGTDTQYF
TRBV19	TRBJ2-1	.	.	TGTGCCAGTACCCAAGGCCTAGCAGGCTACAATGAGCAGTTCTTC	CASTQGLAGYNEQFF
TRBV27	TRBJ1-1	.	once	TGTGCCAGCAGAAAGGGCACCTTGAACACTGAAGCTTTCTTT	CASRKGTLNTEAFF
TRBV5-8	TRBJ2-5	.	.	TGTGCCAGCAGCTTGCAAAGGGGAGAGACCCAGTACTTC	CASSLQRGETQYF
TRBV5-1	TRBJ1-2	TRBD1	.	TGCGCCAGCAGCTTCTCCGGGACAGGGGGGTATGGCTACACCTTC	CASSFSGTGGYGYTF
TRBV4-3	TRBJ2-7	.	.	TGCGCCAGCAGCCAAACTACGGACAGCTCCTACGAGCAGTACTTC	CASSQTTDSSYEQYF
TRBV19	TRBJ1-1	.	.	TGTGCCAGTAGTATGGGGACGGCAAAAATGAACACTGAAGCTTTCTTT	CASSMGTAKMNTEAFF
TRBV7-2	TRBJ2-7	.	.	TGTGCCAGCAGTTTTCAGGGCCAAACCACCTACGAGCAGTACTTC	CASSFQGQTTYEQYF
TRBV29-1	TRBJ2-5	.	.	TGCAGCGTTGTAGGGGGAGAGACCCAGTACTTC	CSVVGGETQYF
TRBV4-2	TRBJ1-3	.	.	TGTGCCAGCAGCCAAGTAGGGCAGGGGAAAAACACCATATATTTT	CASSQVGQGKNTIYF
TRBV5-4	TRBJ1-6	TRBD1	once	TGTGCCAGCAGCTTAGGGGGCGGGGGCCCTAATTCACCCCTCCACTTT	CASSLGGGGPNSPLHF
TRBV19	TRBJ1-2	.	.	TGTGCCAGTACCGCCACTGACAGATCGGGCATCGGGGGCTACACCTTC	CASTATDRSGIGGYTF
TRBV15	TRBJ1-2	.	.	TGTGCCACCAGCAGAGATACGGGGGCCCTCAGGAATGGCTACACCTTC	CATSRDTGALRNGYTF
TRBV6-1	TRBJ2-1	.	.	TGTGCCAGCAGTTTACTAAACGACCGCAATGAGCAGTTCTTC	CASSLLNDRNEQFF
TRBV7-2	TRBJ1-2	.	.	TGTGCCAGCAGCCGCAGTCCAGGGCTCGATGGCTACACCTTC	CASSRSPGLDGYTF
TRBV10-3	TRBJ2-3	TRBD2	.	TGTGCCATCAGGCCCACTAGCGGGAGGGCCGGAGATACGCAGTATTTT	CAIRPTSGRAGDTQYF
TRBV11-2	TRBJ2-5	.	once	TGTGCCAGCAGCTTAGGGGGCGTTGGGGAGACCCAGTACTTC	CASSLGGVGETQYF
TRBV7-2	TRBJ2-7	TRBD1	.	TGTGCCAGCTCAAGAGGACAGGGCGACGAGCAGTACTTC	CASSRGQGDEQYF
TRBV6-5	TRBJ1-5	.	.	TGTGCCAGCAGAGGAGGGTGGAATCAGCCCCAGCATTTT	CASRGGWNQPQHF
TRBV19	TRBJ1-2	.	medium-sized	TGTGCCAGTAGAACAGGGAAGGGCTATGGCTACACCTTC	CASRTGKGYGYTF
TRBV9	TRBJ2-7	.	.	TGTGCCAGCAGCGTAGCTCACGGCTACGAGCAGTACTTC	CASSVAHGYEQYF
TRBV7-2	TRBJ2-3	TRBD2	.	TGTGCCAGCAGCCCGGGGACTAGCGGGGTCACAGATACGCAGTATTTT	CASSPGTSGVTDTQYF
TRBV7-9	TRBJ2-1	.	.	TGTGCCAGCAGTCCGGGACCCTACAATGAGCAGTTCTTC	CASSPGPYNEQFF
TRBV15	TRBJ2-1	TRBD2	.	TGTGCCACCAGCGGGGGACTAGCGGAGGGAGAGCAGTTCTTC	CATSGGLAEGEQFF
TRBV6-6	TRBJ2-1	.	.	TGTGCCAGCAGTCGTCAGGGCGATGAGCAGTTCTTC	CASSRQGDEQFF
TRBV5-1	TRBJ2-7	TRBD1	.	TGCGCCAGCGCCCCGACAGGGCGGCACGAGCAGTACTTC	CASAPTGRHEQYF
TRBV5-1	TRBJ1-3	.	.	TGCGCCAGCAGCTTGGCCTCCAACTCTGGAAACACCATATATTTT	CASSLASNSGNTIYF
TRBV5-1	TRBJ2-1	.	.	TGCGCCAGCAGCTTGGGCCAGGTCTACAATGAGCAGTTCTTC	CASSLGQVYNEQFF
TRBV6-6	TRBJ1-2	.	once	TGTGCCAGCAGCCCACGGAAAGAAGGCTACACCTTC	CASSPRKEGYTF
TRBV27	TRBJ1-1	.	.	TGTGCCAGCAGAAGGGAGGGCCCGGGGACTGAAGCTTTCTTT	CASRREGPGTEAFF
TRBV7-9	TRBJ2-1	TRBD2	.	TGTGCCAGCAGCTTCACACTAGCGGGAGCTGGAAGTGAGCAGTTCTTC	CASSFTLAGAGSEQFF
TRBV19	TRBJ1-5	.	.	TGTGCCAGTAGTTCTATACAGGGAGGCAATCAGCCCCAGCATTTT	CASSSIQGGNQPQHF
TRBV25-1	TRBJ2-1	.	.	TGTGCCAGCAGTGATGAGATAGCTCTCGGCCACAATGAGCAGTTCTTC	CASSDEIALGHNEQFF
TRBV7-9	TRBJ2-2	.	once	TGTGCCAGCAGTCTGGCGGGCACCGGGGAGCTGTTTTTT	CASSLAGTGELFF
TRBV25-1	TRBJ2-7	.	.	TGTGCCAGCAGTGGCAACTCCTACGAGCAGTACTTC	CASSGNSYEQYF
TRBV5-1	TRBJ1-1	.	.	TGCGCCAGCAGCTTCGGAGGGGGTACTGAAGCTTTCTTT	CASSFGGGTEAFF
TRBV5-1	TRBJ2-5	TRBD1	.	TGCGCCAGCAGCTTGTGGACAGGTCGGATCCAAGAGACCCAGTACTTC	CASSLWTGRIQETQYF
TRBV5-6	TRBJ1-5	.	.	TGTGCCAGCAGCTTGGCCGTCGACTTGACAACCTCAGCCCAGCATTTT	CASSLAVDLTTSAQHF
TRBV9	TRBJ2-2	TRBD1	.	TGTGCCAGCACACGCCGGGGACAGACTAACACCGGGGAGCTGTTTTTT	CASTRRGQTNTGELFF
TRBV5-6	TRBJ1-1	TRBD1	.	TGTGCCAGCAGCCTGACAGGGCCTAACACTGAAGCTTTCTTT	CASSLTGPNTEAFF
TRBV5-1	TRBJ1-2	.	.	TGCGCCAGCAGCCTACTCCCGGCCTCCGCTGGCTACACCTTC	CASSLLPASAGYTF
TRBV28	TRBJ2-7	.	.	TGTGCCAGCAGTACCCGGGATAGCCCCTCCTACGAGCAGTACTTC	CASSTRDSPSYEQYF
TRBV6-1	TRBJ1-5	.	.	TGTGCCAGCAGCTTAACGGGGGGGGGAGATCAGCCCCAGCATTTT	CASSLTGGGDQPQHF
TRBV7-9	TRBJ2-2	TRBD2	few	TGTGCCAGCAGCTTAACTGCGGGAGGCCCTAACACCGGGGAGCTGTTTTTT	CASSLTAGGPNTGELFF
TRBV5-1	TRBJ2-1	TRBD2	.	TGCGCCAGCAGCCGCACTAGCGGGGCCTTAAATGAGCAGTTCTTC	CASSRTSGALNEQFF
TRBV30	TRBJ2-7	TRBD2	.	TGTGCCTGGAGTGTACTAAGGACTAGCGGGTACTCCTACGAGCAGTACTTC	CAWSVLRTSGYSYEQYF
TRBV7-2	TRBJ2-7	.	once	TGTGCCAGCAGCTTAGTACTAGGGGACTACGAGCAGTACTTC	CASSLVLGDYEQYF
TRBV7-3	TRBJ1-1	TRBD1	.	TGTGCCAGCAGCTCACAGGGGACCATGAACACTGAAGCTTTCTTT	CASSSQGTMNTEAFF
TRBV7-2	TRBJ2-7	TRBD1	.	TGTGCCAGCAGCTGGGACAGCTCCTACGAGCAGTACTTC	CASSWDSSYEQYF
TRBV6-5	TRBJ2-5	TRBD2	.	TGTGCCAGCAGTTACCTCGGACTAGCGGAACAAGAGACCCAGTACTTC	CASSYLGLAEQETQYF
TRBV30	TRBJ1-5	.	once	TGTGCCTGGAGTGACCTGAGGGATCAGCCCCAGCATTTT	CAWSDLRDQPQHF